One and the same sample provided the 28 T cell receptor beta chains below, sequenced in a study of T cells after yellow fever vaccination (dated by TCRdb to the late 2010s). Per the publication, the treatment or condition label means: live attenuated yellow fever vaccine strain. The library was generated by 5' RACE. These reads were obtained on an Illumina HiSeq 2500. Clones were called with MiXCR by TCRdb after fastp trimmed the public reads at Q25, and only in-frame beta chains were retained. One record per CDR3 amino acid sequence lists the most common genes and DNA. The sample table records 500,000 to 650,000 distinct CDR3 sequences; about a sixth of these occur just once. 17% of the sample is taken by the ten largest. This specimen was PBMCs, taken around 5 days after the first yellow fever vaccination. These receptors were obtained from a man younger than 30 who received the YFV17D yellow fever vaccine.

J is TRBJ1-6 and V is TRBV20-1, with D unclear. Trimming left V 6 bases short and J 14 bases short, with 17 bases between. CDR1 and CDR2 from the germline V gene are DFQATT and SNEGSKA (reference sequence). The CDR3 has 12 amino acids. The CDR3 coding sequence is TGCAGTGCCCCTGGGAGGGAAGGGACCCTCCACTTT. It yields the protein CSAPGREGTLHF.

This clonotype was seen a few times. This sequence joins TRBV6-5 and TRBJ1-6; D unclear. The CDR3 spans 13 residues. With 2 bases removed from V and 9 bases from J, the gap between germline ends came to 8 bases. The germline V gene has CDR1 MNHEY and CDR2 SVGAGI. CDR3 in DNA: TGTGCCAGCAGTTACGCGGGATTTTCACCCCTCCACTTT. It codes for CASSYAGFSPLHF.

This clonotype was counted a few times. The chain uses TRBV6-1 and TRBJ1-5; perhaps TRBD1 as D (6 bases). The CDR3 is 13 residues long. The V and J ends lost 2 bases and 6 bases respectively, with 8 bases between them. Germline CDR1 MNHNS, CDR2 SASEGT. The CDR3 loop is CASSEQGSQPQHF. The CDR3 DNA is TGTGCCAGCAGTGAACAGGGGAGTCAGCCCCAGCATTTT.

This chain links TRBV6-5 with TRBJ2-1; D is uncertain. Germline loops: CDR1 MNHEY, CDR2 SVGAGI. The CDR3 spans 13 residues. Trimming shortened V by 2 bases and J by 10 bases, and 12 bases separated the two germline ends. CDR3 DNA sequence: TGTGCCAGCAGTTACCGGCGACTCAGGGAGCAGTTCTTC. Translation: CASSYRRLREQFF.

This clonotype was observed a few times. V gene TRBV7-2 combines with J gene TRBJ2-4, with D perhaps TRBD2 (7 bases). The V gene's germline CDR1 is SGHTA and CDR2 FQGNSA. There are 13 residues in the CDR3. Trimming pared 4 bases from V and 12 bases from J, leaving 16 bases between. The CDR3 here is CASSSRGGAGQYF. The CDR3 DNA is TGTGCCAGCAGCTCGAGGGGGGGGGCTGGTCAGTACTTC.

This clonotype was observed a handful of times. The rearrangement joins TRBV5-1 to TRBJ1-1; 8 bases fit TRBD1. This CDR3 spans 15 amino acids. Germline trimming cut 4 bases from V and 1 base from J; bases unmatched to any gene: 6. CDR1 and CDR2 (germline): SGHRS, YFSETQ. The CDR3, as DNA: TGCGCCAGCAGCACCCACGGACAGGGGAACACTGAAGCTTTCTTT. It codes for CASSTHGQGNTEAFF.

This clonotype was observed a few times. The chain combines TRBV5-6 with TRBJ1-2, with a tentative D call TRBD1 (6 bases). Per germline, CDR1 SGHDT and CDR2 YYEEEE. The CDR3 has 12 residues. The V gene lost 3 bases and the J gene lost 8 bases, with 11 bases spanning the gap. CDR3 DNA sequence: TGTGCCAGCAGCTGGGGGGCTACGGGCTACACCTTC. It specifies CASSWGATGYTF.

The chain joins TRBV11-2 to TRBJ2-2; no clear D gene. The CDR3 spans 14 residues. The ends were cut back, 8 bases at V and 4 bases at J, with 14 bases in the middle. CDR1 SGHAT and CDR2 FQNNGV come from the germline V gene. CDR3 sequence (DNA): TGTGCCAGCGCCGCGGTGGGCGCCACCGGGGAGCTGTTTTTT. It translates to CASAAVGATGELFF.

This clonotype was recorded a few times. CDR3 sequence (DNA): TGTGCCACCAGCAGAGGGGGGGCGGATGGCGGGGAGCTGTTTTTT. Translating it yields CATSRGGADGGELFF. The V call is TRBV15, the J call TRBJ2-2; either TRBD1 or TRBD2 may fit D (6 bases each). CDR1 is LNHNV and CDR2 is YYDKDF in the germline V gene (reference sequence). V was cut by 1 base and J by 7 bases, with 13 bases left in between. The CDR3 runs 15 residues.

This clonotype was detected only a few times. The chain combines TRBV4-3 with TRBJ1-6; maybe TRBD1 (6 bases). V gave up 0 bases and J gave up 7 bases, with 13 bases separating them. The CDR3 is made up of 16 amino acids. Germline loops: CDR1 LGHNA, CDR2 YSLEER. The CDR3 DNA sequence: TGCGCCAGCAGCCAAGAACTCGGACAGAAGAATTCACCCCTCCACTTT. It specifies CASSQELGQKNSPLHF.

A few counts support this clonotype. The chain couples TRBV9 to TRBJ2-5; possibly TRBD1 or TRBD2 for D (6 bases each). CDR1 is SGDLS and CDR2 is YYNGEE in the germline V gene. V shed 4 bases and J shed 5 bases, with 18 bases lying between them. The CDR3 runs 15 residues. DNA for the CDR3: TGTGCCAGCAGCCCCTCGGGGGCCCGTGTGGAGACCCAGTACTTC. Translating gives CASSPSGARVETQYF.

In its sample, this clonotype was seen a few times. Here the CDR3 reads CASSEAPRDQPQHF. CDR3 in DNA: TGTGCCAGCAGTGAAGCGCCTAGGGATCAGCCCCAGCATTTT. This chain connects TRBV6-1 to TRBJ1-5; no definite D call. Germline V lookup: CDR1 MNHNS, CDR2 SASEGT. The ends were cut back, 0 bases at V and 5 bases at J, with 8 bases in the middle. CDR3 length: 14 amino acids.

The rearrangement uses TRBV9 and TRBJ2-1; 14 nucleotides agree with TRBD2. Germline V lookup: CDR1 SGDLS, CDR2 YYNGEE. The length of the CDR3 is 20 residues. The J segment lost 0 bases and the V segment lost 2 bases, leaving 10 bases of the junction unmatched. The CDR3 DNA is TGTGCCAGCAGCGTCCGACTAGCGGGGGGGCCCGGCCGCTCCTACAATGAGCAGTTCTTC. Translated: CASSVRLAGGPGRSYNEQFF.

The V and J genes are TRBV3-1 and TRBJ2-3, with 9 bases aligning to TRBD2. Looked up from germline, CDR1 is LGHDT and CDR2 is YNNKEL (reference sequence). J gave up 5 bases and V 0 bases, and 12 bases lay outside the gene matches. This CDR3 has 18 amino acids. CDR3 DNA sequence: TGTGCCAGCAGCCAAGATCCACCCCTCGGACTAGCGATAGATACGCAGTATTTT. Translating gives CASSQDPPLGLAIDTQYF.

This clonotype was counted between two and nine times. The chain has TRBV19 and TRBJ1-5; D not certain. CDR1 is LNHDA and CDR2 is SQIVND in the germline V gene (reference sequence). V lost 3 bases, J lost 0 bases, and 12 bases lay in between. The CDR3 has 16 residues. The CDR3 is CASSILGSHSNQPQHF. CDR3 sequence (DNA): TGTGCCAGTAGTATTCTGGGCAGTCATAGCAATCAGCCCCAGCATTTT. The variable domain in full, with the rest retrieved from reference TRBV19 and TRBJ1-5, is DGGITQSPKYLFRKEGQNVTLSCEQNLNHDAMYWYRQDPGQGLRLIYYSQIVNDFQKGDIAEGYSVSREKKESFPLTVTSAQKNPTAFYLCASSILGSHSNQPQHFGDGTRLSIL.

This clonotype showed up just a few times. The rearrangement joins TRBV28 to TRBJ1-2; unclear D gene. Germline V gives CDR1 MDHEN, CDR2 SYDVKM. The CDR3 totals 11 residues. In nucleotides, the CDR3 is TGTGCGGCGGCTGGGGAGCCTGGCTACACCTTC. It yields the protein CAAAGEPGYTF.

The genes are TRBV5-1 and TRBJ1-2; maybe TRBD1 (5 bases). V was cut by 7 bases and J by 7 bases, with 20 bases left in between. The germline gives CDR1 SGHRS, CDR2 YFSETQ. This CDR3 is built from 14 residues. CDR3 loop: CASRLSLGGPGYTF. The CDR3 coding sequence is TGCGCCAGCCGACTCAGCTTGGGGGGACCTGGCTACACCTTC.

The sample holds a few counts of this clonotype. V gene TRBV7-8 combines with J gene TRBJ1-4, with D uncertain. CDR1 and CDR2 (germline): SGHVS, FQNEAQ. Trimming removed 6 bases from V and 0 bases from J, with 8 bases in between. The CDR3 covers 14 residues. The CDR3 DNA reads TGTGCCAGCAGTACGGTAGCAACTAATGAAAAACTGTTTTTT. Translating it yields CASSTVATNEKLFF. Full variable domain (remainder filled in from reference TRBV7-8 and TRBJ1-4): GAGVSQSPRYKVAKRGQDVALRCDPISGHVSLFWYQQALGQGPEFLTYFQNEAQLDKSGLPSDRFFAERPEGSVSTLKIQRTQQEDSAVYLCASSTVATNEKLFFGSGTQLSVL.

This chain joins TRBV7-2 and TRBJ2-1, with TRBD1 as a possible D gene (7 bases). The V gene's germline CDR1 is SGHTA and CDR2 FQGNSA. V was pared by 5 bases and J by 12 bases, with 14 bases between. The CDR3 is 12 residues long. This CDR3 is CASSQGVGGQFF. CDR3 in DNA: TGTGCCAGCAGCCAGGGGGTGGGAGGGCAGTTCTTC.

The chain uses TRBV5-1 and TRBJ2-3, with TRBD2 matching 9 bases. Germline V CDR1 and CDR2: SGHRS, YFSETQ. The CDR3 loop spans 16 amino acids. V shed 4 bases and J 2 bases; nucleotides not matched to a gene: 8. The CDR3 sequence is CASSPLAGGNTDTQYF. The CDR3 region has the DNA TGCGCCAGCAGCCCCTTGGCGGGGGGGAACACAGATACGCAGTATTTT. Full variable domain (missing parts from reference TRBV5-1 and TRBJ2-3): KAGVTQTPRYLIKTRGQQVTLSCSPISGHRSVSWYQQTPGQGLQFLFEYFSETQRNKGNFPGRFSGRQFSNSRSEMNVSTLELGDSALYLCASSPLAGGNTDTQYFGPGTRLTVL.

V is TRBV10-3 and J is TRBJ1-2; a weak D match, TRBD1 (5 bases). Deletions cut 7 bases from V and 2 bases from J, with 11 bases between. The CDR3 is 13 residues long. The germline V gene has CDR1 ENHRY and CDR2 SYGVKD. This CDR3 reads CAITLTENYGYTF. For the CDR3, the DNA is TGTGCCATCACCCTGACAGAGAACTATGGCTACACCTTC.

This clonotype was seen only a few times. The chain couples TRBV5-6 to TRBJ1-5; a weak D match, TRBD1 (5 bases). Germline loops: CDR1 SGHDT, CDR2 YYEEEE. This CDR3 has 14 residues. V lost 6 bases, J lost 6 bases, and 16 bases lay in between. The DNA for the CDR3 is TGTGCCAGCACTCGGGGCCAGTATGGTCAGCCCCAGCATTTT. Translated: CASTRGQYGQPQHF.

Ten or more counts support this clonotype. V usage is TRBV7-2 and J usage is TRBJ1-5; D remains ambiguous. V was shortened by 3 bases and J by 7 bases, with 16 bases between the two germline ends. CDR3 length: 15 amino acids. Germline CDR1 is SGHTA and CDR2 is FQGNSA. The CDR3 is CASSFARREEQPQHF. CDR3 DNA: TGTGCCAGCAGCTTCGCCCGGAGGGAGGAACAGCCCCAGCATTTT.

This clonotype was observed a few times. The genes are TRBV28 and TRBJ1-3; 9 bases line up with TRBD1. The germline CDR1 and CDR2 sequences are MDHEN and SYDVKM. V was pared by 6 bases and J by 8 bases, with 5 bases of the junction left unmatched. There are 13 residues in the CDR3. CDR3 protein: CASRSGQGDTIYF. CDR3 DNA: TGTGCCAGCAGGTCGGGACAGGGAGACACCATATATTTT.

This clonotype was seen only a few times. This rearrangement joins TRBV7-2 to TRBJ2-3; 7 nucleotides align to TRBD2. Germline assignment: CDR1 SGHTA and CDR2 FQGNSA. Trimming took 1 base from V and 6 from J; bases not matched to a gene: 10. The CDR3 extends over 16 amino acids. The CDR3 nucleotides are TGTGCCAGCAGCTTAGTGGTCGGGGGGTCCGCGGATACGCAGTATTTT. This gives the protein CASSLVVGGSADTQYF.

This chain uses TRBV4-1 with TRBJ2-7; D gene uncertain. CDR3 size: 14 residues. Germline CDR1 and CDR2: MGHRA and YSYEKL. V was shortened by 0 bases and J by 3 bases, with 9 bases between the two germline ends. The CDR3 region is CASSQDSEGYEQYF. In DNA form, the CDR3 reads TGCGCCAGCAGCCAAGATTCGGAAGGCTACGAGCAGTACTTC.

The chain recombines TRBV4-3 with TRBJ2-5; D is perhaps TRBD1 (5 bases). Germline V gene sequence: CDR1 LGHNA, CDR2 YSLEER. The CDR3 contains 14 residues. V lost 5 bases, J lost 7 bases, and 17 bases lay in between. CDR3 region: CASSGAADQGTQYF. For the CDR3, the DNA is TGCGCCAGCAGCGGTGCGGCGGACCAGGGGACCCAGTACTTC.

This sequence joins TRBV4-3 and TRBJ2-2, with D perhaps matching TRBD1 (6 bases). V gave up 2 bases and J gave up 6 bases, with 19 bases separating them. Germline CDR1 is LGHNA and CDR2 is YSLEER. The CDR3 contains 17 residues. CDR3 DNA: TGCGCCAGCAGCCAACCAATGGGGGCAGGGTCTGCCGGGGAGCTGTTTTTT. Translating it yields CASSQPMGAGSAGELFF.